The 17 T cell receptor beta chains reported below all come from one sample, sequenced in a study of T cell clones after liver transplantation. Profiling relied on immunoSEQ multiplex PCR, and the TCRdb table lists in-frame clones only, not all of them. The top ten hold 2.5% to 3% of the sample, which has tens of thousands of clones, around four fifths seen once. This specimen was CD4+ T cells from blood, taken at the 22-month timepoint. All receptors derive from a human patient who received a liver transplant. The T cells may come from the graft donor.

A few counts support this clone. The V gene is TRBV28, the J gene TRBJ1-2, with 10 bases matching TRBD1. Unmatched junction bases numbered 7, after V lost 6 bases and J lost 0 bases. CDR1 is MDHEN, CDR2 SYDVKM, per germline. The CDR3 has 16 amino acids. CDR3 region: CASRPTGGNSNYGYTF. The CDR3 DNA reads as TGTGCCAGCAGGCCGACAGGGGGCAATTCTAACTATGGCTACACCTTC.

The genes are TRBV2 and TRBJ2-2; D might be TRBD2 (6 bases). Germline V CDR1 and CDR2: SNHLY, FYNNEI. V lost 6 bases to trimming and J lost 4 bases, with 12 bases between them. CDR3 length equals 14 residues. This chain's CDR3 is CASRDRGGTGELFF. The CDR3 nucleotides read TGTGCCAGCAGAGATCGGGGAGGCACCGGGGAGCTGTTTTTT.

This chain uses TRBV10-1 with TRBJ2-1; D is ambiguous. This CDR3 region has 19 residues. Between the trimmed V and J ends, which lost 8 bases and 2 bases, there was a span of 28 bases. The germline V gene encodes CDR1 WNHNN and CDR2 SYGVQD (reference sequence). The CDR3 sequence is CASWSQRKRAGRAYNEQFF. The DNA of the CDR3 is TGCGCCAGCTGGTCTCAACGAAAACGGGCCGGAAGAGCCTACAATGAGCAGTTCTTC.

This chain links TRBV7-9 with TRBJ1-4; the match to TRBD1 covers 10 bases. The V and J ends lost 6 bases and 6 bases, in that order; junction bases with no gene match: 4. Germline V gene sequence: CDR1 SEHNR, CDR2 FQNEAQ (reference sequence). This CDR3 region has 14 residues. This CDR3 is CASRWGTGDEKLFF. CDR3 DNA: TGTGCCAGCAGGTGGGGGACAGGGGATGAAAAACTGTTTTTT.

The J gene is TRBJ2-5, the V gene TRBV14, with a possible D match to TRBD2 (5 bases). This CDR3 contains 15 residues. The V gene's germline CDR1 is SGHDN and CDR2 FVKESK. Trimming pared 4 bases from V and 5 bases from J, leaving 17 bases between. The CDR3 reads CASSLLTGSGETQYF. In DNA form, the CDR3 reads TGTGCCAGCAGCCTCCTCACGGGGTCGGGGGAGACCCAGTACTTC. Full variable domain (missing parts from reference TRBV14 and TRBJ2-5): EAGVTQFPSHSVIEKGQTVTLRCDPISGHDNLYWYRRVMGKEIKFLLHFVKESKQDESGMPNNRFLAERTGGTYSTLKVQPAELEDSGVYFCASSLLTGSGETQYFGPGTRLLVL.

J is TRBJ2-2 and V is TRBV19, with 7 bases fitting TRBD2. After removal of 3 bases from V and 3 bases from J, the junction contained 1 base not matched to a gene. The germline CDR1 and CDR2 sequences are LNHDA and SQIVND (reference sequence). The CDR3 contains 14 residues. The CDR3 bases are TGTGCCAGTAGTATGGGGAGGGACACCGGGGAGCTGTTTTTT. Translating it yields CASSMGRDTGELFF.

The genes are TRBV7-2 and TRBJ2-7; 11 bases agree with TRBD2. V trimming: 1 base; J trimming: 9 bases; junction bases outside the gene matches: 17. Germline CDR1 reads SGHTA; CDR2 reads FQGNSA. The CDR3 is 18 residues long. The CDR3: CASSLVGAQTSGSLRQYF. In DNA, the CDR3 is TGTGCCAGCAGCTTAGTCGGGGCCCAAACTAGCGGGAGCCTCAGGCAGTACTTC.

The V call is TRBV2, the J call TRBJ2-5; 7 nucleotides agree with TRBD1. The CDR3 length is 12 residues. J was trimmed by 4 bases and V by 6 bases; bases with no gene match: 2. CDR1 and CDR2 (germline): SNHLY, FYNNEI. The CDR3 loop is CASSKGAETQYF. The CDR3 DNA reads as TGTGCCAGCAGCAAGGGGGCAGAGACCCAGTACTTC.

J is TRBJ2-5 and V is TRBV7-2; weak D call: TRBD2 (5 bases). This CDR3 has 15 amino acids. Looked up from germline, CDR1 is SGHTA and CDR2 is FQGNSA. Trimming took off 1 base at V and 5 bases at J, with 14 bases between the two ends. The CDR3 nucleotides read TGTGCCAGCAGCTTAGGGGTAGCGCAGGTCGAGACCCAGTACTTC. Translation gives CASSLGVAQVETQYF.

The V call is TRBV11-2, the J call TRBJ1-2; 7 bases agree with TRBD1. Germline CDR1 is SGHAT and CDR2 is FQNNGV. With V trimmed by 3 bases and J by 8 bases, 6 bases remained unmatched. The CDR3 runs 13 residues. CDR3 region: CASSFQRQGGYTF. The CDR3 DNA sequence: TGTGCCAGCAGCTTTCAAAGACAGGGAGGCTACACCTTC.

This clone was recorded a few times. V usage is TRBV28 and J usage is TRBJ1-5, with D uncertain. V gave up 5 bases and J gave up 4 bases, with 12 bases separating them. The V gene's germline CDR1 is MDHEN and CDR2 SYDVKM. The CDR3 is made up of 14 amino acids. CDR3: CASSPLSRNQPQHF. In nucleotides, the CDR3 is TGTGCCAGCAGTCCACTCAGTCGAAATCAGCCCCAGCATTTT.

J is TRBJ2-5 and V is TRBV2; D is unclear. The germline gives CDR1 SNHLY, CDR2 FYNNEI. CDR3 length: 15 residues. V shed 8 bases and J shed 1 base, with 17 bases lying between them. The DNA for the CDR3 is TGTGCCAGCCGGGCCACAGAACGGGCCCAAGAGACCCAGTACTTC. Residues: CASRATERAQETQYF.

The chain is built from TRBV15 and TRBJ2-3; D unresolved. V was cut by 1 base and J by 1 base, with 9 bases left in between. The germline CDR1 and CDR2 sequences are LNHNV and YYDKDF (reference sequence). There are 15 residues in the CDR3. CDR3 amino acids: CATSRANVGTDTQYF. DNA of the CDR3: TGTGCCACCAGCAGAGCCAACGTTGGCACAGATACGCAGTATTTT.

The chain is built from TRBV19 and TRBJ1-2; TRBD1 agrees at 10 bases. The CDR3 extends over 15 amino acids. The J segment lost 8 bases and the V segment lost 7 bases, leaving 13 bases of the junction unmatched. The germline V gene encodes CDR1 LNHDA and CDR2 SQIVND (reference sequence). The DNA of the CDR3 is TGTGCCAGTACCAACCAAGCTTCGACAGGGGGCGGCTACACCTTC. Its protein is CASTNQASTGGGYTF.

The chain links TRBV7-2 to TRBJ2-5; TRBD1 matches 10 bases. V was clipped by 5 bases and J by 2 bases; unmatched bases: 5. Germline CDR1 SGHTA, CDR2 FQGNSA. The CDR3 runs to 15 residues. The CDR3 loop is CASSARDRGQETQYF. DNA for the CDR3: TGTGCCAGCAGCGCTCGGGACAGGGGACAAGAGACCCAGTACTTC.

Regarding this clone: Other DNA sequences in the sample encode the same CDR3. V is TRBV6-5 and J is TRBJ2-5, with D perhaps matching TRBD1 or TRBD2 (7 bases each). Deletions cut 5 bases from V and 7 bases from J, with 17 bases between. Germline V gene data show CDR1 as MNHEY and CDR2 as SVGAGI. This CDR3 contains 14 residues. CDR3 sequence: CASSPQGGGGTQYF. CDR3 nucleotides: TGTGCCAGCAGTCCTCAGGGGGGCGGGGGGACCCAGTACTTC.

The V and J genes are TRBV4-1 and TRBJ1-6; D unresolved. This CDR3 comprises 14 residues. Trimming left V 0 bases short and J 10 bases short, with 10 bases between. Germline-derived CDR1 and CDR2 are MGHRA and YSYEKL. CDR3 sequence reads: CASSQERADSPLHF. The CDR3 nucleotides read TGCGCCAGCAGCCAAGAACGGGCGGACTCACCCCTCCACTTT.